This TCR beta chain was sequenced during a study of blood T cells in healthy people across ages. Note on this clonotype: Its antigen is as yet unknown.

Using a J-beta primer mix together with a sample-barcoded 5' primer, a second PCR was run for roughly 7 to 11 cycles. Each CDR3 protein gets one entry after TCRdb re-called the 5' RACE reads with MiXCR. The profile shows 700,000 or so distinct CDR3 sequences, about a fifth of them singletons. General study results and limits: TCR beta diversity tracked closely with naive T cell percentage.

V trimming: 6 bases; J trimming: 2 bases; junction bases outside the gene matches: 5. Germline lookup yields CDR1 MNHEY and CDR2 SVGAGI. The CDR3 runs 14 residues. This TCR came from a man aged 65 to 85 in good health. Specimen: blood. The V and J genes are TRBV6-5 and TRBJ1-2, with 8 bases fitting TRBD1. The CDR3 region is CASRTRTGNYGYTF. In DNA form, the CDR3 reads TGTGCCAGCAGAACCCGGACAGGGAACTATGGCTACACCTTC.